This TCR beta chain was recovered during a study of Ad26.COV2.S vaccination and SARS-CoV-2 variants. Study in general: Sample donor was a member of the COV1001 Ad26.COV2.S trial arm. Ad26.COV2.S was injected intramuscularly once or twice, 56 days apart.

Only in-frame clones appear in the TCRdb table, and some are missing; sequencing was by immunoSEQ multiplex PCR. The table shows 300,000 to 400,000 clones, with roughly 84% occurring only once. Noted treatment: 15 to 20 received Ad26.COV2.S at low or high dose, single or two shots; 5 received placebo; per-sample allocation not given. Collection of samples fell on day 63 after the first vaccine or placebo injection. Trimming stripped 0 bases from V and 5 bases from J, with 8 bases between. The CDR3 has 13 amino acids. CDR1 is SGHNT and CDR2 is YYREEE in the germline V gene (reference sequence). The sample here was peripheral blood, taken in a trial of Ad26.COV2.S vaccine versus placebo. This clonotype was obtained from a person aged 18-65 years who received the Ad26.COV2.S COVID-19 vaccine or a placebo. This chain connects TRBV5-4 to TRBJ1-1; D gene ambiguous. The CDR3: CASSLAGRTEAFF. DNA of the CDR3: TGTGCCAGCAGCTTGGCGGGGAGGACTGAAGCTTTCTTT.